The clone carrying this TCR beta chain was counted between two and nine times. What it binds is unknown. Germline values: CDR1 SQVTM, CDR2 ANQGSEA. The V gene lost 0 bases and the J gene lost 6 bases, with 15 bases spanning the gap. This CDR3 has 14 residues. The data were obtained in a study of post-analysis software for immune sequencing data. Unique molecular identifiers were built into the TCR beta cDNA libraries. TCRdb reprocessed the PCR reads with MiXCR, giving one entry per CDR3 protein. The sample has almost 700,000 distinct CDR3 sequences; about 60% are singletons. Study-wide results and caveats: Roughly five TRBV segments appeared more often in patients than in controls, and TRBV5-6, TRBV5-1 and TRBV20-1 were among these. Analysis by F measure revealed that same-batch samples clustered strongly together.

Sequenced sample: blood. The V call is TRBV29-1, the J call TRBJ2-7; maybe TRBD1 (5 bases). This TCR derives from a girl aged 2-10 years with multiple sclerosis. CDR3 loop: CSVEEVGWGSEQYF. CDR3 bases: TGCAGCGTTGAAGAGGTCGGCTGGGGCTCCGAGCAGTACTTC.